Here is one TCR beta chain with its context. No antigen is known for it. Naive CD8 populations comprised CD45RO-negative cells positively selected for CCR7, excluding terminally differentiated effector memory CD45RA+ cells. The donors were all Caucasian adults (living in Nashville, Tennessee). The data originate from a study of shared clonotypes between healthy human individuals. General study findings and limits: In general, naive subsets displayed greater estimated richness than memory subsets did. Clonotypes shared by all four donors outscored non-shared clonotypes in generation probability.

Sequencing was performed with immunoSEQ multiplex PCR; in TCRdb, only in-frame clones are kept and a portion is missing. The sample records about 2,100,000 clones, 93% being singletons. The clonotype originates from a man in his late teens or twenties in good health. Some clones in this sample may be carry-over from other donors' samples. Sequencing was done on a sample of naive CD8+ T cells from PBMCs.

The DNA for the CDR3 is TGTGCCAGCAGTTCAGGGGGCCCCCCGAACACTGAAGCTTTCTTT. As protein: CASSSGGPPNTEAFF. The rearrangement uses TRBV7-9 and TRBJ1-1; TRBD1 agrees at 8 bases. Per the germline V gene, CDR1 is SEHNR and CDR2 is FQNEAQ (reference sequence). The trim removed 6 bases at V and 1 base at J, leaving 7 bases unmatched. This CDR3 has 15 amino acids.